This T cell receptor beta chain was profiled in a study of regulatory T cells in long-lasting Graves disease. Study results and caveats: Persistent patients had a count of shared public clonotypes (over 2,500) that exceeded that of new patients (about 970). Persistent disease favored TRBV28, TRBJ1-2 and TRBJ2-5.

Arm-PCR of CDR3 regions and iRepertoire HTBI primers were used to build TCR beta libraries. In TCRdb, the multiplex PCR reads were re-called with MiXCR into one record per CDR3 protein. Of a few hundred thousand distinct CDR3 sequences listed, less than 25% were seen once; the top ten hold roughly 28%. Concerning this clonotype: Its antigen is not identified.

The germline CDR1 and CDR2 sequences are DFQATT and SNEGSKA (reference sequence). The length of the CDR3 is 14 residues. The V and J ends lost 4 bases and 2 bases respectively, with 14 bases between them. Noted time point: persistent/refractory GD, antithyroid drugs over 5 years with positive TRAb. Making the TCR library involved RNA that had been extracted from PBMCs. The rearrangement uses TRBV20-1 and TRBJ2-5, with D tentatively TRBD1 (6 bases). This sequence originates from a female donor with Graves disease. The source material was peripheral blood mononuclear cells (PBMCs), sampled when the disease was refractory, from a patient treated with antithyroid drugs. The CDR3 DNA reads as TGCAGTGCTAATCCCGGACAGATACAAGAGACCCAGTACTTC. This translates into CSANPGQIQETQYF.